This T cell receptor (beta chain) was recovered during a study of blood T cells in healthy people across ages. A remark on this clonotype: Antigen: not known.

Next came a second PCR, run for about 6 to 12 cycles, which used a sample-barcoded 5' primer along with a J-beta primer mix. TCRdb re-derived calls from the 5' RACE reads in MiXCR, one entry per CDR3 protein. The sample has about 1 million distinct CDR3 sequences, less than 50% seen once. Study-wide results and limits: Roughly linear declines in TCR beta diversity per million T cells occurred with age.

The trim removed 1 base at V and 7 bases at J, leaving 4 bases unmatched. Germline V gene lookup returns CDR1 DFQATT and CDR2 SNEGSKA (reference sequence). The CDR3 loop spans 15 amino acids. The clonotype comes from an older woman in good health. The sample consisted of blood. The chain combines TRBV20-1 with TRBJ2-1, with 13 bases identical to TRBD2. The CDR3 DNA follows: TGCAGTGCTAGAGGACTAGCGGGAGGAATGAATGAGCAGTTCTTC. Amino acids: CSARGLAGGMNEQFF.